This T cell receptor beta chain was identified during a study of graft-versus-host responses after intestinal transplantation. Across the whole study: Multivisceral, liver-intestinal, or isolated intestinal grafts were transplanted into recipients.

Study-wide points: Present in recipient marrow, GvH clones included some that appeared first in ileum or blood.

Note on this clone: Antigen specificity is unknown.

With 3 bases clipped from V and 1 base from J, the junction kept 4 bases outside the gene matches. The CDR3 contains 15 residues. The germline CDR1 and CDR2 sequences are LNHDA and SQIVND (reference sequence). Sequencing used immunoSEQ multiplex PCR; TCRdb keeps in-frame clones, though not all of them. The table shows tens of thousands of clones, with approximately 94% occurring only once. The starting material was unstimulated CD8+ T cells sorted from spleen or lymph node cells, obtained before intestinal transplant. The sequence came from a human donor who received an intestinal transplant. V usage is TRBV19 and J usage is TRBJ1-1; TRBD1 matches at 8 bases. The CDR3 here is CASSMGDRKNTEAFF. DNA of the CDR3: TGTGCCAGTAGTATGGGGGACAGGAAGAACACTGAAGCTTTCTTT.